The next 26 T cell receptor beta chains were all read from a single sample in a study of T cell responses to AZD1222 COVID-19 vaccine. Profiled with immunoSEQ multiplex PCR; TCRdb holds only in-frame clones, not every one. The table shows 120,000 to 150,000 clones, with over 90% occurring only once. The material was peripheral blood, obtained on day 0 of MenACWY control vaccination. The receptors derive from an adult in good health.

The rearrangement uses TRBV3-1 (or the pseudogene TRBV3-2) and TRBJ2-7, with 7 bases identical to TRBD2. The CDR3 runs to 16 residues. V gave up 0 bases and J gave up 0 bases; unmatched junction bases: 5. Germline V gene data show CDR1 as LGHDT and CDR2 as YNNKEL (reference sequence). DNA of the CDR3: TGTGCCAGCAGCCAAGACGAGGGAGGGAGCTCCTACGAGCAGTACTTC. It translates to CASSQDEGGSSYEQYF.

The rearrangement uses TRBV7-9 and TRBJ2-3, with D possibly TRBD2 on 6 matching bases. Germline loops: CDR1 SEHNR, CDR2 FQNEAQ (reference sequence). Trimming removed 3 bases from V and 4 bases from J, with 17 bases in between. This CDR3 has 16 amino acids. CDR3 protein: CASSFTGAGLADTQYF. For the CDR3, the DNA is TGTGCCAGCAGCTTTACCGGGGCGGGGCTCGCAGATACGCAGTATTTT. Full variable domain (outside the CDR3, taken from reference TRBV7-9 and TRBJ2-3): DTGVSQNPRHKITKRGQNVTFRCDPISEHNRLYWYRQTLGQGPEFLTYFQNEAQLEKSRLLSDRFSAERPKGSFSTLEIQRTEQGDSAMYLCASSFTGAGLADTQYFGPGTRLTVL.

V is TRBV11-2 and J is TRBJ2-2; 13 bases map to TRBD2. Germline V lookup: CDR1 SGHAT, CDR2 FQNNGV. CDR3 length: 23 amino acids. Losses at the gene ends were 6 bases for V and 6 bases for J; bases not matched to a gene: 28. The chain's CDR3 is CASSLTLAGGPLFDGILAGELFF. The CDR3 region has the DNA TGTGCCAGCAGTCTAACACTAGCGGGAGGGCCTTTGTTCGACGGGATCCTAGCCGGGGAGCTGTTTTTT.

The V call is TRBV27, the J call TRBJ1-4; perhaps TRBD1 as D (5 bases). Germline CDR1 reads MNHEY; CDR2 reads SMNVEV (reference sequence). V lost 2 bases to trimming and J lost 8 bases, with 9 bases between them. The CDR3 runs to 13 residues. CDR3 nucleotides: TGTGCCAGCAGTTTACAGGGTTCCGAAAAACTGTTTTTT. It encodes CASSLQGSEKLFF.

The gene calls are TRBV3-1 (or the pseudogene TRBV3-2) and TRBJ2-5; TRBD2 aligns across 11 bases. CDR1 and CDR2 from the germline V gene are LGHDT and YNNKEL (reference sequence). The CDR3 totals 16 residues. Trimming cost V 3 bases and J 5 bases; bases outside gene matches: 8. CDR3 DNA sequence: TGTGCCAGCAGCCACTTAGCGGGAGGGCCACAGGAGACCCAGTACTTC. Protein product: CASSHLAGGPQETQYF.

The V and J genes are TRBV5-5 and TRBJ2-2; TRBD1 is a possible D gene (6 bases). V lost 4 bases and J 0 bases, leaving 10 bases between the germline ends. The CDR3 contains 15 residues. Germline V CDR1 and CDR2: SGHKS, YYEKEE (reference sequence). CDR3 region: CASSLGHTNTGELFF. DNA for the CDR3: TGTGCCAGCAGCCTGGGACACACGAACACCGGGGAGCTGTTTTTT.

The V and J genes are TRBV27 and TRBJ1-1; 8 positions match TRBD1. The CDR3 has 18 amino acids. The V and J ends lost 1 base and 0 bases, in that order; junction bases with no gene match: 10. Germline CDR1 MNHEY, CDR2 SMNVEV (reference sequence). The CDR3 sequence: CASSLYGQGTAMNTEAFF. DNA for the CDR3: TGTGCCAGCAGTTTATACGGACAGGGAACGGCTATGAACACTGAAGCTTTCTTT.

The CDR3 protein is CASSYRDLTDTQYF. The CDR3 DNA is TGTGCCAGCAGTTACCGGGACCTCACAGATACGCAGTATTTT. V gene TRBV6-2 or TRBV6-3 combines with J gene TRBJ2-3; D could derive from TRBD1 or TRBD2 (5 bases each). CDR1 is MNHEY, CDR2 SVGEGT, per germline. CDR3 length: 14 amino acids. V lost 2 bases and J lost 2, with 8 bases in between.

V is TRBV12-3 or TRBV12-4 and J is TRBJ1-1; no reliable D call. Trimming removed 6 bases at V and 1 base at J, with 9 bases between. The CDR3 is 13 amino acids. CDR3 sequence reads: CASSLTSNTEAFF. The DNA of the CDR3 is TGTGCCAGCAGCCTTACATCGAACACTGAAGCTTTCTTT.

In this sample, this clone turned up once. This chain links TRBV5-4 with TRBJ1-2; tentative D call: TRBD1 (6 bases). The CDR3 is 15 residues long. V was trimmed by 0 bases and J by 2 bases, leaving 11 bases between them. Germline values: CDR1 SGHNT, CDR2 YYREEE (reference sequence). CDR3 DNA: TGTGCCAGCAGCTTGGCAGCAGGGGACAACTATGGCTACACCTTC. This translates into CASSLAAGDNYGYTF. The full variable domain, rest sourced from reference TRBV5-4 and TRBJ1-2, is ETGVTQSPTHLIKTRGQQVTLRCSSQSGHNTVSWYQQALGQGPQFIFQYYREEENGRGNFPPRFSGLQFPNYSSELNVNALELDDSALYLCASSLAAGDNYGYTFGSGTRLTVV.

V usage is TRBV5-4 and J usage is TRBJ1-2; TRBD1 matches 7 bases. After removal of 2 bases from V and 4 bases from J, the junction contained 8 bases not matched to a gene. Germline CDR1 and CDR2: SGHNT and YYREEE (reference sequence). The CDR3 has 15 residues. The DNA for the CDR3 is TGTGCCAGCAGCTTCCCCCAGGGGGTCTTCTATGGCTACACCTTC. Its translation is CASSFPQGVFYGYTF.

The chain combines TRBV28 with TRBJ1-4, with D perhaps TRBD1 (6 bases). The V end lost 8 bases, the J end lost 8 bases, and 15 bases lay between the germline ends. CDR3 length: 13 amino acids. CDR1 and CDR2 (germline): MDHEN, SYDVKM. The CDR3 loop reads CASRNDRLEKLFF. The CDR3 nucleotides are TGTGCCAGCCGAAATGACAGGCTCGAAAAACTGTTTTTT. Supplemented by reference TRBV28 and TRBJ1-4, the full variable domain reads DVKVTQSSRYLVKRTGEKVFLECVQDMDHENMFWYRQDPGLGLRLIYFSYDVKMKEKGDIPEGYSVSREKKERFSLILESASTNQTSMYLCASRNDRLEKLFFGSGTQLSVL.

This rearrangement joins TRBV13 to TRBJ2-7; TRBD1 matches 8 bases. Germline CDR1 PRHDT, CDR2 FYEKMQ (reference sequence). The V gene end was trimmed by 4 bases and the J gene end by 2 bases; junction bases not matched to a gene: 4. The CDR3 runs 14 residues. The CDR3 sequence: CASSYRGQAYEQYF. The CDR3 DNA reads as TGTGCCAGCAGCTATAGGGGACAGGCCTACGAGCAGTACTTC. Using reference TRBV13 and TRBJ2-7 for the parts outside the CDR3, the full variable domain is AAGVIQSPRHLIKEKRETATLKCYPIPRHDTVYWYQQGPGQDPQFLISFYEKMQSDKGSIPDRFSAQQFSDYHSELNMSSLELGDSALYFCASSYRGQAYEQYFGPGTRLTVT.

CDR3 bases: TGTGCCAGCAGCGTCGACAGGGAACCCTATGGCTACACCTTC. The encoded protein is CASSVDREPYGYTF. The chain has TRBV9 and TRBJ1-2, with 7 bases fitting TRBD1. Trimming took 2 bases from V and 4 from J; bases not matched to a gene: 5. The germline V gene encodes CDR1 SGDLS and CDR2 YYNGEE. CDR3 size: 14 residues.

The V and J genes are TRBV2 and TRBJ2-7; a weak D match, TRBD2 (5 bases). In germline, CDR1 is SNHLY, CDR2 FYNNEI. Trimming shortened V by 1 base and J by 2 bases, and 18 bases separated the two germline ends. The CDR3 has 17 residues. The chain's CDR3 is CASSEVARVVGTYEQYF. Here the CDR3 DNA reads TGTGCCAGCAGTGAAGTCGCGAGGGTTGTCGGGACCTACGAGCAGTACTTC. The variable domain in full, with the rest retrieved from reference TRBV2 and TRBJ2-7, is EPEVTQTPSHQVTQMGQEVILRCVPISNHLYFYWYRQILGQKVEFLVSFYNNEISEKSEIFDDQFSVERPDGSNFTLKIRSTKLEDSAMYFCASSEVARVVGTYEQYFGPGTRLTVT.

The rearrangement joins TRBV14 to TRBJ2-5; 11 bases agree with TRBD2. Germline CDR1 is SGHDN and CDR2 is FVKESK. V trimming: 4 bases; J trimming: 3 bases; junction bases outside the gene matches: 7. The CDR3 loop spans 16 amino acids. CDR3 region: CASSPGGLAVKETQYF. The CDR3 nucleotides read TGTGCCAGCAGCCCAGGGGGACTAGCGGTCAAAGAGACCCAGTACTTC. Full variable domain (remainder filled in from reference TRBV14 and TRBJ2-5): EAGVTQFPSHSVIEKGQTVTLRCDPISGHDNLYWYRRVMGKEIKFLLHFVKESKQDESGMPNNRFLAERTGGTYSTLKVQPAELEDSGVYFCASSPGGLAVKETQYFGPGTRLLVL.

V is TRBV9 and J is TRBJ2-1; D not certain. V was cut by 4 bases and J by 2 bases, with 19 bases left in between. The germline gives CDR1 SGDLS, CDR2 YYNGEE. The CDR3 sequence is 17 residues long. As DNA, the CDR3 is TGTGCCAGCAGCCCCGATATCCAGGCCGTACCCTACAATGAGCAGTTCTTC. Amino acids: CASSPDIQAVPYNEQFF.

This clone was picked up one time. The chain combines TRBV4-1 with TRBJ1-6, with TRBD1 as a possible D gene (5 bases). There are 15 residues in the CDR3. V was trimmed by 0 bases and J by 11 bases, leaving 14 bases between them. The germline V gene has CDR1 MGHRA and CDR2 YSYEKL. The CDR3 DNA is TGCGCCAGCAGCCAAGAAGCAGGGACTCTGCCACCCCTCCACTTT. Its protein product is CASSQEAGTLPPLHF.

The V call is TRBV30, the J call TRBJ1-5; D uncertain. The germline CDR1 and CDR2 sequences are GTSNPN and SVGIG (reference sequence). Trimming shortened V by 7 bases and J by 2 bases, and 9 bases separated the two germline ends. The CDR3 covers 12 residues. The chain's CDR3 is CALDNGNQPQHF. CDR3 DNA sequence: TGTGCCTTAGACAACGGCAATCAGCCCCAGCATTTT.

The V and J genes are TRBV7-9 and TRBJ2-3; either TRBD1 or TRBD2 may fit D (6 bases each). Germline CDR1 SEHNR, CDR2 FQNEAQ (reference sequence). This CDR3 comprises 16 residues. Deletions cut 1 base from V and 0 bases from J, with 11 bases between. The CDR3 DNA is TGTGCCAGCAGCTTAGATACGGGGGCTAGCACAGATACGCAGTATTTT. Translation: CASSLDTGASTDTQYF. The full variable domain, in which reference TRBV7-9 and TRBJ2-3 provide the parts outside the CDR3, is DTGVSQNPRHKITKRGQNVTFRCDPISEHNRLYWYRQTLGQGPEFLTYFQNEAQLEKSRLLSDRFSAERPKGSFSTLEIQRTEQGDSAMYLCASSLDTGASTDTQYFGPGTRLTVL.

CDR3 sequence: CAWSVAGTDEKLFF. The CDR3 bases are TGTGCCTGGAGTGTGGCAGGGACCGACGAAAAACTGTTTTTT. The chain combines TRBV30 with TRBJ1-4, with D possibly being TRBD1 (5 bases). The CDR3 is made up of 14 amino acids. V gave up 0 bases and J gave up 8 bases, with 13 bases separating them. Germline V gene data show CDR1 as GTSNPN and CDR2 as SVGIG (reference sequence).

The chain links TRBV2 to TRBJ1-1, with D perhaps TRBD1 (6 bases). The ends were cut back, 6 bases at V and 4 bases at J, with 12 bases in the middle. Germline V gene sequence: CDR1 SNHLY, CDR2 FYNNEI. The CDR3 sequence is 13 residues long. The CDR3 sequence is CASREGGVTEAFF. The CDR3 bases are TGTGCCAGCAGAGAGGGGGGTGTCACTGAAGCTTTCTTT. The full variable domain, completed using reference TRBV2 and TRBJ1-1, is EPEVTQTPSHQVTQMGQEVILRCVPISNHLYFYWYRQILGQKVEFLVSFYNNEISEKSEIFDDQFSVERPDGSNFTLKIRSTKLEDSAMYFCASREGGVTEAFFGQGTRLTVV.

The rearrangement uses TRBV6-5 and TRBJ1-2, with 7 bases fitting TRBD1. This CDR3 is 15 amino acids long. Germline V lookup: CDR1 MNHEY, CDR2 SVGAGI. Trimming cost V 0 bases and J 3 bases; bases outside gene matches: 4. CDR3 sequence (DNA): TGTGCCAGCAGTTACTCGACAGGGAAGGACTATGGCTACACCTTC. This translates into CASSYSTGKDYGYTF.

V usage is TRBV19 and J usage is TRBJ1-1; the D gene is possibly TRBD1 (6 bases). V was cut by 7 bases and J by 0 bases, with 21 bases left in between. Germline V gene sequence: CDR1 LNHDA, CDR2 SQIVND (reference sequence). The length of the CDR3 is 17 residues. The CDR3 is CASKRKGESVMNTEAFF. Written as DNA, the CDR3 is TGTGCCAGTAAAAGAAAGGGGGAGAGTGTCATGAACACTGAAGCTTTCTTT. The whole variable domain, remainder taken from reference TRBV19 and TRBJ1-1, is DGGITQSPKYLFRKEGQNVTLSCEQNLNHDAMYWYRQDPGQGLRLIYYSQIVNDFQKGDIAEGYSVSREKKESFPLTVTSAQKNPTAFYLCASKRKGESVMNTEAFFGQGTRLTVV.

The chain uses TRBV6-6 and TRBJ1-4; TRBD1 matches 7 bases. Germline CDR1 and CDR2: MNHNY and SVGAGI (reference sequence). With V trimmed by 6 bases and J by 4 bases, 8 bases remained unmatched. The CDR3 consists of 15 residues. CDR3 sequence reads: CASREQGQGNEKLFF. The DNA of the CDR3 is TGTGCCAGCAGAGAACAGGGGCAGGGTAATGAAAAACTGTTTTTT.

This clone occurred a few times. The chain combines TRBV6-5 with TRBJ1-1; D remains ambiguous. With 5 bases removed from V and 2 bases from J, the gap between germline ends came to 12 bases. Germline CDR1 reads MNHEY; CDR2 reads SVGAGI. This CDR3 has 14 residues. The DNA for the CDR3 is TGTGCCAGCAGTCCCCGCCGGAGCAACACTGAAGCTTTCTTT. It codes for CASSPRRSNTEAFF.